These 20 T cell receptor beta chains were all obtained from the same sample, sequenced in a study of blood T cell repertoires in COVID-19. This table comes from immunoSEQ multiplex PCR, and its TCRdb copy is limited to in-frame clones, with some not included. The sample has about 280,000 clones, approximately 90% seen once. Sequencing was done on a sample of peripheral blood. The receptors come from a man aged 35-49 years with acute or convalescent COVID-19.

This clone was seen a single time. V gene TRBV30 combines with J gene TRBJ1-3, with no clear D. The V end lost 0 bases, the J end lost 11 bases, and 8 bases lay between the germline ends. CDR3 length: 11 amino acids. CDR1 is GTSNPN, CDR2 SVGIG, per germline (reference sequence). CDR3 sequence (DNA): TGTGCCTGGAGTGTGAGGGAGCCCATATATTTT. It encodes CAWSVREPIYF.

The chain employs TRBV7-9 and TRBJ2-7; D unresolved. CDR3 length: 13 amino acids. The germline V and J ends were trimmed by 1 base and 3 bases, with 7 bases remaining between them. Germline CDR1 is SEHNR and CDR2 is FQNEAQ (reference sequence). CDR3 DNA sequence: TGTGCCAGCAGCTTAGGAACTTACTACGAGCAGTACTTC. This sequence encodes CASSLGTYYEQYF.

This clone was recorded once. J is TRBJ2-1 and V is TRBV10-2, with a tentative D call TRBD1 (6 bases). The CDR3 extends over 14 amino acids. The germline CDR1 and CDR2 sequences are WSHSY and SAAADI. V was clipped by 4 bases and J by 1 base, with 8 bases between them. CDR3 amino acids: CASSVQGSYNEQFF. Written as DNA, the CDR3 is TGCGCCAGCAGTGTGCAGGGGTCCTACAATGAGCAGTTCTTC.

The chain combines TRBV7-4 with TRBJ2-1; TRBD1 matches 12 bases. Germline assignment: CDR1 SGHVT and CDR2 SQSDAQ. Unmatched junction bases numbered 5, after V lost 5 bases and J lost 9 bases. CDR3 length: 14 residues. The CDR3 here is CASSPGQGAGEQFF. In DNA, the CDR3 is TGTGCCAGCAGCCCGGGACAGGGGGCGGGTGAGCAGTTCTTC. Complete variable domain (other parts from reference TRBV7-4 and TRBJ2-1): GAGVSQSPRYKVAKRGRDVALRCDSISGHVTLYWYRQTLGQGSEVLTYSQSDAQRDKSGRPSGRFSAERPERSVSTLKIQRTEQGDSAVYLCASSPGQGAGEQFFGPGTRLTVL.

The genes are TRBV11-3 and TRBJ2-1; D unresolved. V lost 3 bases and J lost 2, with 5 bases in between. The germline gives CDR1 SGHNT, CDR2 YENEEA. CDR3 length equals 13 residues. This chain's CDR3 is CASSLAPYNEQFF. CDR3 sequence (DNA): TGTGCCAGCAGCTTGGCCCCCTACAATGAGCAGTTCTTC.

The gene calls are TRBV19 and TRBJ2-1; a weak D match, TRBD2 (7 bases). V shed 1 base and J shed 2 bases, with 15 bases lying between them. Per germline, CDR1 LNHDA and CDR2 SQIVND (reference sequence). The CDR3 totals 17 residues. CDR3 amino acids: CASSIVGGGVTYNEQFF. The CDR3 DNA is TGTGCCAGTAGTATAGTAGGAGGGGGGGTGACCTACAATGAGCAGTTCTTC.

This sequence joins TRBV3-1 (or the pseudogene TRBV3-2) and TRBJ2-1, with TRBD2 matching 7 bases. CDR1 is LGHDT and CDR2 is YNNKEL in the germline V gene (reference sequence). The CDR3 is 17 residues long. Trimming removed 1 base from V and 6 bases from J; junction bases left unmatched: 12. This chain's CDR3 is CASSQVGGSVGSNEQFF. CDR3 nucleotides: TGTGCCAGCAGCCAAGTGGGGGGGTCCGTGGGAAGCAATGAGCAGTTCTTC.

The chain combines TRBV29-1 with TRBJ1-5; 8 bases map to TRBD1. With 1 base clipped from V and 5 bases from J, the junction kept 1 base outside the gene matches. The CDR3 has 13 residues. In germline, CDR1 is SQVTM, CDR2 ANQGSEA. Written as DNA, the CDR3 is TGCAGCGTTGAAGTACAGGGGGATCAGCCCCAGCATTTT. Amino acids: CSVEVQGDQPQHF.

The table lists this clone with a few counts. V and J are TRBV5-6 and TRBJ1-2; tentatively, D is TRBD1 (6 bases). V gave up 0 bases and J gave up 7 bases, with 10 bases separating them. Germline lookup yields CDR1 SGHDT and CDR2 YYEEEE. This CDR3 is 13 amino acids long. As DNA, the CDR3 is TGTGCCAGCAGCTTGGACAGGGAGGGTGGCTACACCTTC. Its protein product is CASSLDREGGYTF. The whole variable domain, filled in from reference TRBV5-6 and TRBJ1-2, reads DAGVTQSPTHLIKTRGQQVTLRCSPKSGHDTVSWYQQALGQGPQFIFQYYEEEERQRGNFPDRFSGHQFPNYSSELNVNALLLGDSALYLCASSLDREGGYTFGSGTRLTVV.

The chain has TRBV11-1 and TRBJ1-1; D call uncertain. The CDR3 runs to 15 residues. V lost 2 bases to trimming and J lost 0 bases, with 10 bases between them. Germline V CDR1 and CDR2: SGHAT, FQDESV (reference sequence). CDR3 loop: CASSLRGQMNTEAFF. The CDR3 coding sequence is TGTGCCAGCAGCTTAAGAGGGCAGATGAACACTGAAGCTTTCTTT.

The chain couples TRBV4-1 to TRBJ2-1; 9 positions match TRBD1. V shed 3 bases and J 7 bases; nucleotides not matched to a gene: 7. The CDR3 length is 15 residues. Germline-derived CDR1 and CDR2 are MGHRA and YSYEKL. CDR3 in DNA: TGCGCCAGCAGCCAGGGGGACAGGGATAAAAATGAGCAGTTCTTC. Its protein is CASSQGDRDKNEQFF.

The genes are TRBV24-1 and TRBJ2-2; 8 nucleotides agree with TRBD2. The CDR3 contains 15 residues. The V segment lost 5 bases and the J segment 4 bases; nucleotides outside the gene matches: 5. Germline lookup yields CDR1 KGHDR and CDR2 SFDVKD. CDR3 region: CATSGQAGVTGELFF. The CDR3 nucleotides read TGTGCCACCAGTGGCCAAGCGGGGGTCACCGGGGAGCTGTTTTTT.

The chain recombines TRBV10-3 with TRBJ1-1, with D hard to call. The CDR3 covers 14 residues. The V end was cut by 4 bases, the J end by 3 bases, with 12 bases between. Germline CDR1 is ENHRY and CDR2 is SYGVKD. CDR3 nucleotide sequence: TGTGCCATCAGTGTCGGTAGTACGGACACTGAAGCTTTCTTT. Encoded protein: CAISVGSTDTEAFF.

For the CDR3, the DNA is TGTGCCAGCAGCTTAGGGGGCTACCCGATAGGGGAGCAGTTCTTC. This encodes CASSLGGYPIGEQFF. The chain recombines TRBV7-8 with TRBJ2-1; a weak D match, TRBD1 (5 bases). Germline V gene data show CDR1 as SGHVS and CDR2 as FQNEAQ. The ends were cut back, 1 base at V and 10 bases at J, with 17 bases in the middle. This CDR3 spans 15 amino acids.

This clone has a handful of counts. The CDR3 DNA reads TGTGCCAGCAGTTCGTTGACGTGGGGGGGAATAACCGCCTACAATGAGCAGTTCTTC. Residues: CASSSLTWGGITAYNEQFF. J is TRBJ2-1 and V is TRBV27, with TRBD2 identical over 7 bases. CDR3 length: 19 residues. With 4 bases clipped from V and 2 bases from J, the junction kept 17 bases outside the gene matches. The germline V gene has CDR1 MNHEY and CDR2 SMNVEV (reference sequence).

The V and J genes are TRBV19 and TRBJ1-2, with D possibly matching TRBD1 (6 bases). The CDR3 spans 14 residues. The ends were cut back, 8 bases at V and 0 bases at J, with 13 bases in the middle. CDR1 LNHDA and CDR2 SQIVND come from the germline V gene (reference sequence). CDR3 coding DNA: TGTGCCAGTCGGCCGGGACAACCTAACTATGGCTACACCTTC. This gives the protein CASRPGQPNYGYTF.

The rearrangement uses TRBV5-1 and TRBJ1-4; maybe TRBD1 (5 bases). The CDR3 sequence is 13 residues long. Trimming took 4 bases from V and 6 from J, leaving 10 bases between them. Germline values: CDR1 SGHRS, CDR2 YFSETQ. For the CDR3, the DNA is TGCGCCAGCAGCAGGTTGACAGATGAAAAACTGTTTTTT. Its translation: CASSRLTDEKLFF.

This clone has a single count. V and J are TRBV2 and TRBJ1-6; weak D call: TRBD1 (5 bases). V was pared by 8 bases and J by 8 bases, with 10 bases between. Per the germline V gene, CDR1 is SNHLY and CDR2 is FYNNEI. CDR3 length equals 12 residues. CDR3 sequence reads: CASDGGDSPLHF. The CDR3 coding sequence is TGTGCCAGCGATGGGGGGGATTCACCCCTCCACTTT.

The CDR3 DNA follows: TGTGCCAGCAGTTTGGGCGCCCCGAGCTCCTATAATTCACCCCTCCACTTT. Protein sequence: CASSLGAPSSYNSPLHF. The J gene is TRBJ1-6, the V gene TRBV28; D is ambiguous. V lost 3 bases, J lost 0 bases, and 12 bases lay in between. CDR1 is MDHEN and CDR2 is SYDVKM in the germline V gene. The CDR3 sequence is 17 residues long.

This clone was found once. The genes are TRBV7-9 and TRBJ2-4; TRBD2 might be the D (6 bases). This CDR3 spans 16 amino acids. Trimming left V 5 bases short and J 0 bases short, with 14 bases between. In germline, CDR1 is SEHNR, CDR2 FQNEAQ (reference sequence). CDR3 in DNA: TGTGCCAGCAGCCCTCCCGGCGGGGCAGCCAAAAACATTCAGTACTTC. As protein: CASSPPGGAAKNIQYF. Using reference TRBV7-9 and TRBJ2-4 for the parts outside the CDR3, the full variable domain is DTGVSQNPRHKITKRGQNVTFRCDPISEHNRLYWYRQTLGQGPEFLTYFQNEAQLEKSRLLSDRFSAERPKGSFSTLEIQRTEQGDSAMYLCASSPPGGAAKNIQYFGAGTRLSVL.